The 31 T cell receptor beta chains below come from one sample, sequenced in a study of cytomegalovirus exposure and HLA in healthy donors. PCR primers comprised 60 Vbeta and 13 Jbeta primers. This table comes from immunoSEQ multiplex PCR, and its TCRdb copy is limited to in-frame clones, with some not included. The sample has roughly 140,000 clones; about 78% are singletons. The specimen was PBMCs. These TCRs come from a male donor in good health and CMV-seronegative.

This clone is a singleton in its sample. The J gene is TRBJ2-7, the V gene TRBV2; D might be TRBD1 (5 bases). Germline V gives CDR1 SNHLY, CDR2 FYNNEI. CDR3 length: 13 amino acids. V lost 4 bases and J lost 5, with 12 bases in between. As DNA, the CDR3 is TGTGCCAGCAGTGGGGGCAGGGTGAACGAGCAGTACTTC. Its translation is CASSGGRVNEQYF. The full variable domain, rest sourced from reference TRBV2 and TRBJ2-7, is EPEVTQTPSHQVTQMGQEVILRCVPISNHLYFYWYRQILGQKVEFLVSFYNNEISEKSEIFDDQFSVERPDGSNFTLKIRSTKLEDSAMYFCASSGGRVNEQYFGPGTRLTVT.

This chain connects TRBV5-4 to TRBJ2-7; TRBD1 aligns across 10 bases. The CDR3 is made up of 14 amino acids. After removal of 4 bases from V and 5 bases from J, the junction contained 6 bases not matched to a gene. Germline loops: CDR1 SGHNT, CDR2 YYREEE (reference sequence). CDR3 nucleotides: TGTGCCAGCAGCCCGGGACAGGGGAGAGACGAGCAGTACTTC. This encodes CASSPGQGRDEQYF.

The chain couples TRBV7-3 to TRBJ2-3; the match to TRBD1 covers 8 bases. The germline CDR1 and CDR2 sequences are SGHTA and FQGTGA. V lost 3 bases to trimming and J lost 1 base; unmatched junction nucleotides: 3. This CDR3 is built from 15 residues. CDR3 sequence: CASSFTGGGTDTQYF. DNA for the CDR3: TGTGCCAGCAGCTTCACAGGGGGTGGCACAGATACGCAGTATTTT.

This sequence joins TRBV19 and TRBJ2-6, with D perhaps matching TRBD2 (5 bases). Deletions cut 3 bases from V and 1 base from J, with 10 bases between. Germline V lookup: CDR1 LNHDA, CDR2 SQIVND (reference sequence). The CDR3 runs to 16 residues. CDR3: CASSIGGSSGANVLTF. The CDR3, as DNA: TGTGCCAGTAGTATCGGTGGGAGTTCTGGGGCCAACGTCCTGACTTTC. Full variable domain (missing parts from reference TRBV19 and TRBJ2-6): DGGITQSPKYLFRKEGQNVTLSCEQNLNHDAMYWYRQDPGQGLRLIYYSQIVNDFQKGDIAEGYSVSREKKESFPLTVTSAQKNPTAFYLCASSIGGSSGANVLTFGAGSRLTVL.

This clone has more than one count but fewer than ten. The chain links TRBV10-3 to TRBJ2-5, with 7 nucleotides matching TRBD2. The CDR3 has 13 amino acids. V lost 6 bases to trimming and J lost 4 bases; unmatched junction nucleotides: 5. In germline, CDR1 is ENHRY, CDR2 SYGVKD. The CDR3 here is CAISGLEGETQYF. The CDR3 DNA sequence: TGTGCCATCAGCGGACTAGAAGGAGAGACCCAGTACTTC.

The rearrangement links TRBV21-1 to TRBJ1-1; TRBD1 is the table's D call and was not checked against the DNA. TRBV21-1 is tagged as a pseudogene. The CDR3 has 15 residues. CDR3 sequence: CASSKVEGAQTEAFF. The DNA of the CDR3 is TGTGCCAGCAGCAAAGTCGAGGGGGCGCAGACTGAAGCTTTCTTT.

The CDR3 protein is CASSPVSGGYEQYF. The CDR3 coding sequence is TGTGCCAGCTCACCAGTGTCAGGGGGATACGAGCAGTACTTC. This chain connects TRBV18 to TRBJ2-7, with TRBD1 matching over 7 bases. Looked up from germline, CDR1 is KGHSH and CDR2 is LQKENI. The V and J ends lost 2 bases and 4 bases, in that order; junction bases with no gene match: 5. This CDR3 spans 14 amino acids. The variable domain in full, with the rest retrieved from reference TRBV18 and TRBJ2-7, is NAGVMQNPRHLVRRRGQEARLRCSPMKGHSHVYWYRQLPEEGLKFMVYLQKENIIDESGMPKERFSAEFPKEGPSILRIQQVVRGDSAAYFCASSPVSGGYEQYFGPGTRLTVT.

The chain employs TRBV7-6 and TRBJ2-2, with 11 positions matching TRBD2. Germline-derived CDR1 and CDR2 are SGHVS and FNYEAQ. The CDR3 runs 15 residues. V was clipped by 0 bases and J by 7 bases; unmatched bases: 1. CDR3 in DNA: TGTGCCAGCAGCTTAGCGGGGACTAGCGGCGGGGAGCTGTTTTTT. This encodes CASSLAGTSGGELFF.

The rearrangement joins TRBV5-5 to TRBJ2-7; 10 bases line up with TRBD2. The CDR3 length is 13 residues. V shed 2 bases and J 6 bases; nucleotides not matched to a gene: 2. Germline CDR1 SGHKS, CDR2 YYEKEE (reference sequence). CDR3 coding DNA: TGTGCCAGCAGCTTCGGGACTAGCGCCGAGCAGTACTTC. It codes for CASSFGTSAEQYF.

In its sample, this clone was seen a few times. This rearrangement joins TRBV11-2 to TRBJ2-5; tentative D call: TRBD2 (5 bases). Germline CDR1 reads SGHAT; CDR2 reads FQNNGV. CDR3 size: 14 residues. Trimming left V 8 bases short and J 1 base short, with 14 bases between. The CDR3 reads CASSVGGLQETQYF. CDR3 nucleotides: TGTGCCAGCTCTGTAGGAGGACTCCAAGAGACCCAGTACTTC.

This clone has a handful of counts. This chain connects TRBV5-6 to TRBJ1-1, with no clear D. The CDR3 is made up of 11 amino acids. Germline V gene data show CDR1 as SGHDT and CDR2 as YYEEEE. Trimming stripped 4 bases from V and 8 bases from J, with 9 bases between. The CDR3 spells CASSDTAEAFF. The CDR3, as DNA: TGTGCCAGCAGCGACACAGCCGAAGCTTTCTTT.

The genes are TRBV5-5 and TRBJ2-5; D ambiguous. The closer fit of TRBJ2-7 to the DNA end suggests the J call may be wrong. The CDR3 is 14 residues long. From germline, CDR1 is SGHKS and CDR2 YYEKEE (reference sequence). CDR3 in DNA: TGTGCCAGCAGCTTGGGTGTCATGCCGTACGAGCAGTACTTC. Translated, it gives CASSLGVMPYEQYF.

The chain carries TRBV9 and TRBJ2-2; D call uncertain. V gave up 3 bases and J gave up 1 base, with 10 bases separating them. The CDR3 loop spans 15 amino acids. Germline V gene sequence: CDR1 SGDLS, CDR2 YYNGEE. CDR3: CASSAIPRNTGELFF. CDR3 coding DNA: TGTGCCAGCAGCGCGATTCCTAGGAACACCGGGGAGCTGTTTTTT.

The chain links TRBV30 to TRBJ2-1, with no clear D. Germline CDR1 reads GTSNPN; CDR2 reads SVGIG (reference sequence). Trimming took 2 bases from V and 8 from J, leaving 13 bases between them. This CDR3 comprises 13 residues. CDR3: CAWSSPGPYEQFF. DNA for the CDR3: TGTGCCTGGAGTTCCCCTGGCCCCTATGAGCAGTTCTTC. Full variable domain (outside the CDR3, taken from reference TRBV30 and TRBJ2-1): SQTIHQWPATLVQPVGSPLSLECTVEGTSNPNLYWYRQAAGRGLQLLFYSVGIGQISSEVPQNLSASRPQDRQFILSSKKLLLSDSGFYLCAWSSPGPYEQFFGPGTRLTVL.

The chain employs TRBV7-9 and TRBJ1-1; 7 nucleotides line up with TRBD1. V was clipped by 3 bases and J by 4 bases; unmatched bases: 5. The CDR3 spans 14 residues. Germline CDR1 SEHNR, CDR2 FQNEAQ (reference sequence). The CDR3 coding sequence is TGTGCCAGCAGCTTGTATTCAGGGGGCACTGAAGCTTTCTTT. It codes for CASSLYSGGTEAFF.

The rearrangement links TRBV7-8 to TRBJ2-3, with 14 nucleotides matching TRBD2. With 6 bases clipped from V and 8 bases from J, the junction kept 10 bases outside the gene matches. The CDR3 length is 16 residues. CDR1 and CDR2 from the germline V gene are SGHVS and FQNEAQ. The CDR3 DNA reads TGTGCCAGCAGACTGACTAGCGGGGGGGCGTTGGGTACGCAGTATTTT. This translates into CASRLTSGGALGTQYF.

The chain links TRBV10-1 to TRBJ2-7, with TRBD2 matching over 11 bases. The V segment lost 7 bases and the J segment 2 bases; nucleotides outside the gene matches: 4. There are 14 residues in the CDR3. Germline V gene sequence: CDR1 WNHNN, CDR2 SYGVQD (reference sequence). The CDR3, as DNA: TGCGCCAGCACCGGGACTAGCGGAGCCTACGAGCAGTACTTC. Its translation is CASTGTSGAYEQYF.

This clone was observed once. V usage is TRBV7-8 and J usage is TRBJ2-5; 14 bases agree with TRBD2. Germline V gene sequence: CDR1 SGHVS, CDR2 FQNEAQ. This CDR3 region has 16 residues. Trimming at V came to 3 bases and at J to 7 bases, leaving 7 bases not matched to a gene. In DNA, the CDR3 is TGTGCCAGCAGCTTGCAGACTAGCGGGAGGGGTATGACCCAGTACTTC. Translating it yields CASSLQTSGRGMTQYF.

This CDR3 is CASAKGQVLPEQYF. CDR3 sequence (DNA): TGTGCCAGCGCAAAGGGACAGGTCCTCCCCGAGCAGTACTTC. The gene calls are TRBV6-5 and TRBJ2-7; 8 positions agree with TRBD1. This CDR3 is built from 14 residues. Losses at the gene ends were 8 bases for V and 6 bases for J; bases not matched to a gene: 12. The germline V gene encodes CDR1 MNHEY and CDR2 SVGAGI.

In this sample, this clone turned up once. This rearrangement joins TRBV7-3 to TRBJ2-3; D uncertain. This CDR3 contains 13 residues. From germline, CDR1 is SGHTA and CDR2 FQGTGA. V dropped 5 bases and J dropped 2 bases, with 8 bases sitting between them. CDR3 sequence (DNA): TGTGCCAGCAGCCCCCAACACACAGATACGCAGTATTTT. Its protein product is CASSPQHTDTQYF.

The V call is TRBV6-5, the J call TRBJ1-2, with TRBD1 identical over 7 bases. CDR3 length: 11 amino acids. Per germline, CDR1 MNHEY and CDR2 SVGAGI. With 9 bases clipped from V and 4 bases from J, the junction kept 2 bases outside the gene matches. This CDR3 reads CASRDSYGYTF. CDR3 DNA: TGTGCCAGTAGGGACAGCTATGGCTACACCTTC.

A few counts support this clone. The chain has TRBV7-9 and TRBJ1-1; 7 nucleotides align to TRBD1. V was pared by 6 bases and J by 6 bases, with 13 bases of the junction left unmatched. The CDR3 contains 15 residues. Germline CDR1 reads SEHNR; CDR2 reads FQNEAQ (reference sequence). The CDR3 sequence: CASSFYDREGAEAFF. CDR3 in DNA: TGTGCCAGCAGTTTCTACGACAGGGAAGGTGCTGAAGCTTTCTTT.

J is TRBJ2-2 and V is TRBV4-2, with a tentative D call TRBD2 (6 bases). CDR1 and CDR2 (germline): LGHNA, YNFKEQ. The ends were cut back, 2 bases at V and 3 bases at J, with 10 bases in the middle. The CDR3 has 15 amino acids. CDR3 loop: CASSQLAQYTGELFF. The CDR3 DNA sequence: TGTGCCAGCAGCCAACTAGCGCAGTACACCGGGGAGCTGTTTTTT.

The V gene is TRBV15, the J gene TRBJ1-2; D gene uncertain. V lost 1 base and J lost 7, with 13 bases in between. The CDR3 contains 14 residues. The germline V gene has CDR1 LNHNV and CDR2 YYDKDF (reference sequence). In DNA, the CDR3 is TGTGCCACCAGCAGAGGAGGTGGGTCCGGTGGCTACACCTTC. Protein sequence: CATSRGGGSGGYTF.

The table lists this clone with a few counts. The CDR3 spells CASSATATNEKLFF. The DNA for the CDR3 is TGTGCCAGCAGCGCGACAGCAACTAATGAAAAACTGTTTTTT. The chain has TRBV5-6 and TRBJ1-4, with a tentative D call TRBD1 (5 bases). The germline V gene encodes CDR1 SGHDT and CDR2 YYEEEE. V lost 4 bases, J lost 0 bases, and 7 bases lay in between. This CDR3 has 14 amino acids.

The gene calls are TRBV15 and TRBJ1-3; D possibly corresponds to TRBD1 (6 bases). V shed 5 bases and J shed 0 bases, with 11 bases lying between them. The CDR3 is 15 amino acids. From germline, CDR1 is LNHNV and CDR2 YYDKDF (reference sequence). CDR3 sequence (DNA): TGTGCCACCAGCTCCGACAGGTTCTCTGGAAACACCATATATTTT. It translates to CATSSDRFSGNTIYF.

CDR3 bases: TGTGCCAGCAGCTACAGGGGTTTGAACACTGAAGCTTTCTTT. It encodes CASSYRGLNTEAFF. V and J are TRBV7-2 and TRBJ1-1; 7 nucleotides agree with TRBD1. Germline assignment: CDR1 SGHTA and CDR2 FQGNSA. CDR3 size: 14 residues. Unmatched junction bases numbered 2, after V lost 4 bases and J lost 0 bases.

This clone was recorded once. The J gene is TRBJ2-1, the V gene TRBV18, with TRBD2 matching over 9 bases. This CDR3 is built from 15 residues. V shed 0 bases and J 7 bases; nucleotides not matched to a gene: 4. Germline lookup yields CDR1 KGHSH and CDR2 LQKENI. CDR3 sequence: CASSPPGAGGNEQFF. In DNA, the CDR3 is TGTGCCAGCTCACCACCTGGTGCGGGAGGGAATGAGCAGTTCTTC.

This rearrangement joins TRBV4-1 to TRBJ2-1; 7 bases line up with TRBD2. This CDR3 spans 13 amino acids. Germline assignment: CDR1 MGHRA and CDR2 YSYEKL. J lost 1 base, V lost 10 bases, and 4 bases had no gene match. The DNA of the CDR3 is TGCGCCACCTCACTAGCGTCCTACAATGAGCAGTTCTTC. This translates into CATSLASYNEQFF.

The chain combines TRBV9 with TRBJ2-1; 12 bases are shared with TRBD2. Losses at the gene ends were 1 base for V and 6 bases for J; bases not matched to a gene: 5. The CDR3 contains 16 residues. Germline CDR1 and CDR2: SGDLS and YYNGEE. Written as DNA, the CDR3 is TGTGCCAGCAGCGTAACCGGGACTAGCGGGTCCAATGAGCAGTTCTTC. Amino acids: CASSVTGTSGSNEQFF.

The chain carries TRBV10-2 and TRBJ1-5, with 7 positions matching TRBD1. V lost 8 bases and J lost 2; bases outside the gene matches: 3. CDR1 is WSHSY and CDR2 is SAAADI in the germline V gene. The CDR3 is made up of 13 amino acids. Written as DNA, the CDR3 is TGCGCCAGCCATCAGGGGGGCAATCAGCCCCAGCATTTT. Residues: CASHQGGNQPQHF.